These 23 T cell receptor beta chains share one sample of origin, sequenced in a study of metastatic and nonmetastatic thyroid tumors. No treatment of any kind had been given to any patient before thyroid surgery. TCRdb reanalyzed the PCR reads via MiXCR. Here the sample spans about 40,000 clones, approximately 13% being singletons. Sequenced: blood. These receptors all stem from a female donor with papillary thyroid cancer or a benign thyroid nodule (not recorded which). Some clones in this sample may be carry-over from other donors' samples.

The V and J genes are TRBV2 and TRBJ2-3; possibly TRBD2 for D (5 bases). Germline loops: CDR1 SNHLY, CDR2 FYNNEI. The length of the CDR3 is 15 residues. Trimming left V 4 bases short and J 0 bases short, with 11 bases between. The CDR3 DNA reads TGTGCCAGCAGTGGAAATAGCGAAAGCACAGATACGCAGTATTTT. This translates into CASSGNSESTDTQYF.

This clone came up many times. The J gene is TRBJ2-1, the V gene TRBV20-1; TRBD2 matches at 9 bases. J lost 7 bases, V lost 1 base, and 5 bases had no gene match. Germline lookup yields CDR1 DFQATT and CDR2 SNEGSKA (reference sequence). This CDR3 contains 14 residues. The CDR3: CSARGLAGSNEQFF. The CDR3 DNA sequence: TGCAGTGCTAGAGGCCTAGCGGGATCGAATGAGCAGTTCTTC.

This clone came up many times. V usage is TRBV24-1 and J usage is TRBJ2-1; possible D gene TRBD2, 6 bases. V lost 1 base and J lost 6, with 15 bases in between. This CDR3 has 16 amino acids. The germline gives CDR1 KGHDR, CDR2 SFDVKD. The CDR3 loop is CATSDLRRGRGNEQFF. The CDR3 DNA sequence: TGTGCCACCAGTGATTTAAGGCGGGGAAGGGGCAATGAGCAGTTCTTC.

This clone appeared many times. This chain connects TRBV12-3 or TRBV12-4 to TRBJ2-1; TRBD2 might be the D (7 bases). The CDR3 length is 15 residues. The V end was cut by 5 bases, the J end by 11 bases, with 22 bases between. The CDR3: CASSGKAGASGKQFF. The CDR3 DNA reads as TGTGCCAGCAGTGGTAAAGCAGGGGCTAGCGGAAAGCAGTTCTTC.

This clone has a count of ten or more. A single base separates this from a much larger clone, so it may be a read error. CDR3 DNA: TGCAGTGCTAGAGCGGGAGGGAGGCTAGTAGGTGAGCAGTTCTTC. Its protein is CSARAGGRLVGEQFF. The V gene is TRBV20-1, the J gene TRBJ2-1; 8 bases align to TRBD2. Trimming cost V 1 base and J 9 bases; bases outside gene matches: 11. Per the germline V gene, CDR1 is DFQATT and CDR2 is SNEGSKA (reference sequence). The CDR3 totals 15 residues.

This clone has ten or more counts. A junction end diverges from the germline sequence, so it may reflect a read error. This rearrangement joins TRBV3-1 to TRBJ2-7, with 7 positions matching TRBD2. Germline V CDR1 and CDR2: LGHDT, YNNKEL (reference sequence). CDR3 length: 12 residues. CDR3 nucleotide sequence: TGTGCCAGCACGACTTTAAGTGGGGGGGTAACATTC. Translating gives CASTTLSGGVTF.

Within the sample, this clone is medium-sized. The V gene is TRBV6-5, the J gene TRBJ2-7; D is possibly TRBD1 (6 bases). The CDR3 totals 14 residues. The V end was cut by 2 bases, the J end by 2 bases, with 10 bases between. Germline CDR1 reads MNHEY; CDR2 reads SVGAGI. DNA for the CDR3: TGTGCCAGCAGTTACAACAGGGCCACCTACGAGCAGTACTTC. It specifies CASSYNRATYEQYF.

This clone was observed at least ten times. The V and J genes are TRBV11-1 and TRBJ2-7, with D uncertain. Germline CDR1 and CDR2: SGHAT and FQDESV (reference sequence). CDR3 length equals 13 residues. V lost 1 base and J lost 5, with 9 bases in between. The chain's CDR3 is CASSLGLGDEQYF. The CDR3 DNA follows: TGTGCCAGCAGCTTAGGTTTAGGCGACGAGCAGTACTTC.

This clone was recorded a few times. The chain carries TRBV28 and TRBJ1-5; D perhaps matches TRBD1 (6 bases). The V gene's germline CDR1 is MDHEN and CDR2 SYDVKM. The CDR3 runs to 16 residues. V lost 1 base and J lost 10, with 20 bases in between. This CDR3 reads CASSLYSQGTRHPQHF. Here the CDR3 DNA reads TGTGCCAGCAGTTTATACTCGCAGGGGACGCGGCATCCCCAGCATTTT.

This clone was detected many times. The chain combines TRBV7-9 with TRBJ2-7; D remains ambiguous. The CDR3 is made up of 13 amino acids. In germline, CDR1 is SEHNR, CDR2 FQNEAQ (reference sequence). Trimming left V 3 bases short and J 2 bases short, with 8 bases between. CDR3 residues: CASSFAGTYEQYF. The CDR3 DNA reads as TGTGCCAGCAGCTTCGCCGGCACCTACGAGCAGTACTTC.

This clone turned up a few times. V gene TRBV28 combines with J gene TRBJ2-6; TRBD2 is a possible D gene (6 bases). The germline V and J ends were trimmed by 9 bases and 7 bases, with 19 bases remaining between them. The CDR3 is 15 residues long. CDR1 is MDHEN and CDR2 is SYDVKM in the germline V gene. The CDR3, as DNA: TGTGCCAGTTACCCTGGCGGGGCTTGTGCCAACGTCCTGACTTTC. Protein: CASYPGGACANVLTF.

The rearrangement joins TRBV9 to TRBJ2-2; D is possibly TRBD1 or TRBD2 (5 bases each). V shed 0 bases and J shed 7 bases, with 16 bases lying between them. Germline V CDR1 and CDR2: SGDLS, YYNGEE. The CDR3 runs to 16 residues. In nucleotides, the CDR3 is TGTGCCAGCAGCGTAGGGATAATAGGGGAGCTCGGGGAGCTGTTTTTT. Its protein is CASSVGIIGELGELFF.

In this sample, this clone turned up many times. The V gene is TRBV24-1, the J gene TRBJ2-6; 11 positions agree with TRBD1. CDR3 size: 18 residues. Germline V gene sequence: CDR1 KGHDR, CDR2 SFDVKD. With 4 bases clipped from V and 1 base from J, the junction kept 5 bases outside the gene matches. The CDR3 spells CATSDRGTGGSGANVLTF. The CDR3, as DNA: TGTGCCACCAGTGACCGCGGGACAGGGGGTTCTGGGGCCAACGTCCTGACTTTC.

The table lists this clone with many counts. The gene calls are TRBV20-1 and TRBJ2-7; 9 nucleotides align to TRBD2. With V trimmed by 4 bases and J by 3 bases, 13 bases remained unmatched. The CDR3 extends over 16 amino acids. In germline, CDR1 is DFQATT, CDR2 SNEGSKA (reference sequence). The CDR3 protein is CSAKSLTSGAYYEQYF. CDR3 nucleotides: TGCAGTGCTAAGTCTTTGACTAGCGGAGCTTACTACGAGCAGTACTTC.

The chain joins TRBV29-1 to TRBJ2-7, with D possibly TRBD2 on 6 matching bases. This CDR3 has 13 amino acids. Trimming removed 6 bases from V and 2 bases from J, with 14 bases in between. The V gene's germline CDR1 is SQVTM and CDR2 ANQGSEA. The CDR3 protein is CSVGGRPTYEQYF. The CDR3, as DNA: TGCAGCGTGGGGGGACGGCCTACCTACGAGCAGTACTTC.

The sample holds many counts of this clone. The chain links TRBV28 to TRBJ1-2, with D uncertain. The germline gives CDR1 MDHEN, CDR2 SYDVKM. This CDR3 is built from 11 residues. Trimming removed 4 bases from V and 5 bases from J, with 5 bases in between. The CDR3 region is CASSYRYGYTF. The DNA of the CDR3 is TGTGCCAGCAGTTATCGGTATGGCTACACCTTC.

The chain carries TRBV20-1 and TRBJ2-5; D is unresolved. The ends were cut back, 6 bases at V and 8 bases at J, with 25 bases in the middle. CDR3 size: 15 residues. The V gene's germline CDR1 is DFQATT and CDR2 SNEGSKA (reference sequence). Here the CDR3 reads CSAALLGVWGGTQYF. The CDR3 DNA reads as TGCAGTGCCGCCCTCCTTGGAGTGTGGGGTGGTACCCAGTACTTC.

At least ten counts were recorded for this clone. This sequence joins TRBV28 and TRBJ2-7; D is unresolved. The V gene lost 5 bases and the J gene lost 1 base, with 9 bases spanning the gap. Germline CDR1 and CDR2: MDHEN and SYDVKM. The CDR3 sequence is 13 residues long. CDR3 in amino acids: CASSPLSSYEQYF. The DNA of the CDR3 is TGTGCCAGCAGTCCCCTCAGTTCCTACGAGCAGTACTTC.

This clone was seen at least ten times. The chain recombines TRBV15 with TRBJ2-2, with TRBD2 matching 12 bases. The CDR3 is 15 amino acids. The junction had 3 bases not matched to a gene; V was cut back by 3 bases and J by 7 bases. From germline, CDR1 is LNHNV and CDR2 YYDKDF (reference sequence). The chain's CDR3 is CATSRMTSGSGELFF. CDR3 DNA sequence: TGTGCCACCAGCAGGATGACTAGCGGGAGCGGGGAGCTGTTTTTT.

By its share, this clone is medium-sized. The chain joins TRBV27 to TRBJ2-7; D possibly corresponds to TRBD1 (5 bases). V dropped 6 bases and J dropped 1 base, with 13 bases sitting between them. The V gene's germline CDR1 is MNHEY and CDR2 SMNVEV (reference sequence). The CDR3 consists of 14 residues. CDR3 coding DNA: TGTGCCAGCAGGCCCTTCGACAGTTCCTACGAGCAGTACTTC. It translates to CASRPFDSSYEQYF.

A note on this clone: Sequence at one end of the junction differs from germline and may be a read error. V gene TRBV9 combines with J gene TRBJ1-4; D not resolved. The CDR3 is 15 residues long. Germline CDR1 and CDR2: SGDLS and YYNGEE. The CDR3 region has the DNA TGTGCCAGCAGCGTAGAAGGGCGTCCAGTTGAAAAACTGTCTTTT. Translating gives CASSVEGRPVEKLSF.

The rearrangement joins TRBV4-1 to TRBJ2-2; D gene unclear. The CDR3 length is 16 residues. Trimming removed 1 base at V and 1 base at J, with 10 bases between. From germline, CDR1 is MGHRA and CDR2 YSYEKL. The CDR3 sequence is CASSQVLSRNTGELFF. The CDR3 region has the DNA TGCGCCAGCAGCCAAGTCCTCTCTAGGAACACCGGGGAGCTGTTTTTT.

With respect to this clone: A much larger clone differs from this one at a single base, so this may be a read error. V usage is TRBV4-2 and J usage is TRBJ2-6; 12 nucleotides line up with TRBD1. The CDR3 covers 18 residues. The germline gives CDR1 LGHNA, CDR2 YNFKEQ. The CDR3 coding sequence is TGTGCCAACAGCCAAGTGGGGGACAGGGGGCGTGGGGCCAACGTCCTGACTTTC. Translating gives CANSQVGDRGRGANVLTF.